The rows below give T cell receptor beta chains drawn from one sample of a study of memory CD4+ T cells and cytomegalovirus serostatus. TCRdb keeps only in-frame clones here, not all; method: immunoSEQ multiplex PCR. The sample holds 64,000 or so clones, 60% to 80% seen once. Sequences were obtained from memory CD4+ T cells from blood. Source of these receptors: an adult in good health and CMV-seronegative. Each CDR3 is given with its conserved first and last residue. D genes are given only for firm matches. Some rows mark clone size as missing; the rest say once, few, many or name a class of expanded clone.

abundance: NA; d_gene: NA; v_gene: TRBV6-5; j_gene: TRBJ2-1; CDR3nt: TGTGCCAGCAGTTACAGCCCGAACCGCCACAATGAGCAGTTCTTC; CDR3aa: CASSYSPNRHNEQFF
abundance: NA; d_gene: NA; v_gene: TRBV20-1; j_gene: TRBJ2-1; CDR3nt: TGCAGTGCTAGTTTCAATGAGCAGTTCTTC; CDR3aa: CSASFNEQFF
abundance: NA; d_gene: NA; v_gene: TRBV18; j_gene: TRBJ1-1; CDR3nt: TGTGCCAGCTCACCCCAGGAAATTATGAACACTGAAGCTTTCTTT; CDR3aa: CASSPQEIMNTEAFF
abundance: NA; d_gene: NA; v_gene: TRBV28; j_gene: TRBJ2-1; CDR3nt: TGTGCCAGCAGCAGGGACCCGCGCAATGAGCAGTTCTTC; CDR3aa: CASSRDPRNEQFF
abundance: few; d_gene: TRBD1; v_gene: TRBV11-2; j_gene: TRBJ1-4; CDR3nt: TGTGCCAGCAGCCCCGGACAGGGAACCGAAAAACTGTTTTTT; CDR3aa: CASSPGQGTEKLFF
abundance: NA; d_gene: NA; v_gene: TRBV27; j_gene: TRBJ1-4; CDR3nt: TGTGCCAGATTACTTTTGGGTGAAAAACTGTTTTTT; CDR3aa: CARLLLGEKLFF
abundance: NA; d_gene: NA; v_gene: TRBV5-8; j_gene: TRBJ2-7; CDR3nt: TGTGCCAGCAGCTTGATGAGCGGAAAAGGGTACTTC; CDR3aa: CASSLMSGKGYF
abundance: NA; d_gene: NA; v_gene: TRBV20-1; j_gene: TRBJ1-2; CDR3nt: TGCAGTGTTGCCGGGGAGAGTGGCTACACCTTC; CDR3aa: CSVAGESGYTF
abundance: once; d_gene: NA; v_gene: TRBV7-2; j_gene: TRBJ2-3; CDR3nt: TGTGCCAGCAGCTTAGATACCGGGGCTCGAGGTACGCAGTATTTT; CDR3aa: CASSLDTGARGTQYF
abundance: NA; d_gene: TRBD1; v_gene: TRBV7-8; j_gene: TRBJ2-6; CDR3nt: TGTGCCAGCAGGCCAGGGACAGGGACTGGGGCCAACGTCCTGACTTTC; CDR3aa: CASRPGTGTGANVLTF
abundance: NA; d_gene: TRBD2; v_gene: TRBV2; j_gene: TRBJ2-2; CDR3nt: TGTGCCAGCAGTCCCCTGAAAGGACTAGCGGAATCCACCGGGGAGCTGTTTTTT; CDR3aa: CASSPLKGLAESTGELFF
abundance: NA; d_gene: TRBD1; v_gene: TRBV5-1; j_gene: TRBJ1-2; CDR3nt: TGCGCCAGCAGCCCGGGGACAGGGTTAGTCTATGGCTACACCTTC; CDR3aa: CASSPGTGLVYGYTF
abundance: few; d_gene: TRBD1; v_gene: TRBV7-2; j_gene: TRBJ1-5; CDR3nt: TGTGCCAGCAGCTCGAACGGACAGGGGTTTCAGCCCCAGCATTTT; CDR3aa: CASSSNGQGFQPQHF
abundance: NA; d_gene: TRBD2; v_gene: TRBV4-2; j_gene: TRBJ2-3; CDR3nt: TGTGCCAGCAGCCTCGGGCTAGCGGGAGTAACAGATACGCAGTATTTT; CDR3aa: CASSLGLAGVTDTQYF
abundance: NA; d_gene: NA; v_gene: TRBV7-7; j_gene: TRBJ2-2; CDR3nt: TGTGCTAGCAGCGCCCGGAGCGGTAACACCGGGGAGCTGTTTTTT; CDR3aa: CASSARSGNTGELFF